The sequence of this TCR beta chain was determined in a study of early T cells in non-severe SARS-CoV-2 infection. Study context: Sequenced material consisted of bulk RNA (from unsorted whole blood), and chains were unpaired. Study-wide points: Comparison of clonotypes with VDJdb favored anti-spike CD8 responses while missing private and CD4 specificities.

Molecules of cDNA were individually given unique molecular identifiers that were attached to them. MiXCR, run by TCRdb on the 5' RACE reads, gives a single entry per CDR3 protein. The top ten clones hold about 5.2% of a sample with tens of thousands of distinct CDR3 sequences, roughly 13% of them seen once. For this clonotype: Its specificity is not known.

CDR1 and CDR2 from the germline V gene are SGHVS and FNYEAQ. The CDR3 length is 14 residues. Trimming stripped 0 bases from V and 2 bases from J, with 7 bases between. Source material: whole blood. This clonotype was sampled from an adult who was a healthcare worker with PCR-confirmed SARS-CoV-2 infection or an uninfected control (not recorded which). The chain uses TRBV7-6 and TRBJ1-1; D is perhaps TRBD1 (6 bases). The CDR3 DNA reads as TGTGCCAGCAGCTTAGCGACAGGCAACACTGAAGCTTTCTTT. This codes for CASSLATGNTEAFF.